This paragraph reports one T cell receptor beta chain. V lost 0 bases to trimming and J lost 8 bases; unmatched junction nucleotides: 9. The CDR3 covers 16 residues. Germline V lookup: CDR1 KGHSH, CDR2 LQKENI. This sample is part of a study of blood T cell repertoires in COVID-19. As for the study in general: Italy, Spain and the United States were the sources of the convalescent and acute COVID-19 samples. T cells, B-cell-depleted T cells, or PBMCs provided the cDNA or gDNA that served as material.

The authors' processing: Researchers report that nucleated cell counts were estimated from reference gene primer amplification. Profiled with immunoSEQ multiplex PCR; TCRdb holds only in-frame clones, not every one. The D gene and trimming were derived from the DNA, and the V and J assignments and clone size from that table. This table holds approximately 360,000 clones, roughly 90% found once. V is TRBV18 and J is TRBJ2-1; TRBD2 aligns across 8 bases. The specimen sequenced was peripheral blood. The TCR was taken from a man aged 40-50 years with acute or convalescent COVID-19. CDR3 residues: CASSPPSSGSGDEQFF. CDR3 in DNA: TGTGCCAGCTCACCACCGTCGAGCGGGAGTGGGGATGAGCAGTTCTTC. The full variable domain, rest sourced from reference TRBV18 and TRBJ2-1, is NAGVMQNPRHLVRRRGQEARLRCSPMKGHSHVYWYRQLPEEGLKFMVYLQKENIIDESGMPKERFSAEFPKEGPSILRIQQVVRGDSAAYFCASSPPSSGSGDEQFFGPGTRLTVL.